This record looks at one TCR beta chain sequence and its context. The antigen remains unidentified. The CDR3 covers 15 residues. V was trimmed by 0 bases and J by 10 bases, leaving 13 bases between them. CDR1 and CDR2 (germline): MNHNS, SASEGT. This specimen belongs to a study of regulatory dendritic cells for organ transplantation. Notes on the study in general: Memory CD8+ T cells were the most oligoclonal; naive cells were highly diverse.

Generated by immunoSEQ multiplex PCR, the TCRdb table keeps only in-frame clones and is missing some. The data show under 35,000 clones, with roughly 84% seen just once and roughly 0.4% held by the top ten. Material: naive CD8+ T cells from blood. Subset specified: CD45RA+ naive T cells. J is TRBJ1-6 and V is TRBV6-1; D gene ambiguous. This clonotype originated in a human donor in good health. Here the CDR3 reads CASSEADPRESPLHF. CDR3 DNA: TGTGCCAGCAGTGAAGCGGATCCGAGGGAGTCACCCCTCCACTTT.